This T cell receptor (beta chain) is drawn from a study of blood T cell repertoires in COVID-19. Libraries were prepared by immunoSEQ multiplex PCR; TCRdb keeps only in-frame clonotypes and omits some of them. The repertoire holds about 260,000 clones, around 84% seen once, with around 4.1% in the top ten. V gave up 4 bases and J gave up 0 bases; unmatched junction bases: 3. Per germline, CDR1 KGHSH and CDR2 LQKENI. CDR3 size: 15 residues. The TCR was taken from a man between 25 and 39 years old with acute COVID-19. The chain carries TRBV18 and TRBJ1-3; TRBD1 matches 7 bases. Source material: PBMCs or T cells enriched from blood (not recorded which). This CDR3 reads CASSLGQISGNTIYF. CDR3 bases: TGTGCCAGCTCACTGGGACAGATCTCTGGAAACACCATATATTTT.